Each of the 5 T cell receptor beta chains below was sequenced from the same sample in a study of blood T cell repertoires in COVID-19. The assay was immunoSEQ multiplex PCR, and TCRdb's table has in-frame clones only and misses some. Of 150,000 to 200,000 clones listed, about 86% are singletons. The sequenced sample consisted of peripheral blood. Every receptor here comes from a woman in her twenties or thirties with active or convalescent COVID-19.

CDR3 coding DNA: TGTGCCAGCAGCCATCGGGACAGGGGGGACCCCTACGAGCAGTACTTC. Amino acids: CASSHRDRGDPYEQYF. J is TRBJ2-7 and V is TRBV16, with 11 bases lining up with TRBD1. Germline V lookup: CDR1 KGHSY, CDR2 FQNENV. CDR3 length: 16 residues. V shed 3 bases, J shed 2 bases, and the junction held 6 bases outside the gene matches.

The chain combines TRBV10-2 with TRBJ2-1, with 10 bases lining up with TRBD2. Germline V gives CDR1 WSHSY, CDR2 SAAADI. The ends lost 7 bases at V and 2 bases at J; junction bases unmatched: 5. The CDR3 sequence is 15 residues long. This CDR3 is CASNEAGGPYNEQFF. The CDR3 DNA sequence: TGCGCCAGCAACGAAGCGGGAGGGCCCTACAATGAGCAGTTCTTC.

Concerning this clone: The conserved phenylalanine or tryptophan normally closing the CDR3 is absent here, so this likely arose from a read error. The DNA is left out, because the CDR3 cannot be placed on it with certainty; the CDR3 is given as TCRdb lists it. This rearrangement joins TRBV5-1 to TRBJ1-6; TRBD1 was called by the table and not checked on the DNA. Germline CDR1 SGHRS, CDR2 YFSETQ. Ends included, the CDR3 has 15 residues. The CDR3 here is CASSLRQGARFTPPL.

The rearrangement uses TRBV7-9 and TRBJ1-2, with D perhaps TRBD1 (6 bases). V was pared by 5 bases and J by 0 bases, with 13 bases between. Per germline, CDR1 SEHNR and CDR2 FQNEAQ (reference sequence). The CDR3 loop spans 15 amino acids. The CDR3 nucleotides read TGTGCCAGCAGCCCCCAGACAGGTTCTAACTATGGCTACACCTTC. Its translation: CASSPQTGSNYGYTF.

The chain links TRBV28 to TRBJ1-2; a weak D match, TRBD1 (5 bases). This CDR3 comprises 11 residues. Germline V gene sequence: CDR1 MDHEN, CDR2 SYDVKM. V lost 2 bases and J 8 bases, leaving 6 bases between the germline ends. The CDR3 DNA follows: TGTGCCAGCAGTTTACGACAGGGCTACACCTTC. Its translation is CASSLRQGYTF.